Sequencing of this TCR beta chain was carried out in a study of shared clonotypes between healthy human individuals. General observations from the study: Specimens sampled were limited to blood, with tissue repertoires likely differing. Generation of non-shared clonotypes was less probable than generation of clonotypes shared by all four donors. Despite large depth, rarefaction showed incomplete sorted-subset sequencing.

Genomic DNA of every subset was divided equally among multiple immunoSEQ plates. This table comes from immunoSEQ multiplex PCR, and its TCRdb copy is limited to in-frame clones, with some not included. The sample has a few million clones; approximately 93% are singletons. Comments on this clone: The antigen is unknown.

Germline CDR1 SGHTA, CDR2 FQGNSA. The CDR3 runs 15 residues. V lost 5 bases, J lost 1 base, and 11 bases lay in between. Sequencing input: naive CD4+ T cells from PBMCs. Subset here: CD45RA+ positively selected. The TCR originated in a man younger than 35 in good health. Some clones in this sample may be carry-over from other donors' samples. The V call is TRBV7-2, the J call TRBJ2-2, with D unclear. The CDR3 loop is CASSRWRLNTGELFF. For the CDR3, the DNA is TGTGCCAGCAGCCGTTGGCGGCTGAACACCGGGGAGCTGTTTTTT.